The 15 T cell receptor beta chains listed next were all sequenced from one sample in a study of blood T cell repertoires in COVID-19 (dated by TCRdb to the early 2020s). Receptor libraries were prepared by the immunoSEQ multiplex PCR assay. TCRdb retrieved this table from immuneACCESS and kept in-frame rearrangements only. Not all clones are present; in checked studies, unresolved V genes account for under half, and no reason is known for the remainder. The sample data list about 210,000 clones, and about 88% of these were observed just once. The ten largest account for 0.55% to 0.75% of the sample. Material for sequencing was peripheral blood. The receptors come from a man aged 35 to 55 with acute or convalescent COVID-19.

The V gene is TRBV4-1, the J gene TRBJ2-3, with a weak D call TRBD2 (6 bases). CDR3 length: 16 residues. The ends were cut back, 4 bases at V and 5 bases at J, with 19 bases in the middle. Per the germline V gene, CDR1 is MGHRA and CDR2 is YSYEKL. CDR3 nucleotides: TGCGCCAGCAGCCCCGGTAGCGGAGACCCCCTAGATACGCAGTATTTT. It translates to CASSPGSGDPLDTQYF.

This sequence joins TRBV27 and TRBJ1-4, with no clear D. The CDR3 has 13 residues. Deletions cut 5 bases from V and 8 bases from J, with 12 bases between. Germline V gene data show CDR1 as MNHEY and CDR2 as SMNVEV (reference sequence). Here the CDR3 DNA reads TGTGCCAGCAGTCCTAGTCCCGGGGAAAAACTGTTTTTT. Translation: CASSPSPGEKLFF. The full variable domain, its missing parts supplied by reference TRBV27 and TRBJ1-4, is EAQVTQNPRYLITVTGKKLTVTCSQNMNHEYMSWYRQDPGLGLRQIYYSMNVEVTDKGDVPEGYKVSRKEKRNFPLILESPSPNQTSLYFCASSPSPGEKLFFGSGTQLSVL.

The chain carries TRBV30 and TRBJ1-5; a weak D match, TRBD1 (6 bases). The CDR3 totals 15 residues. V was clipped by 3 bases and J by 0 bases, with 12 bases between them. Germline CDR1 and CDR2: GTSNPN and SVGIG (reference sequence). For the CDR3, the DNA is TGTGCCTGGAGCGCCGGGACATATAGCAATCAGCCCCAGCATTTT. Translated, it gives CAWSAGTYSNQPQHF.

V and J are TRBV9 and TRBJ2-3; TRBD2 matches at 8 bases. The CDR3 consists of 15 residues. Germline-derived CDR1 and CDR2 are SGDLS and YYNGEE. Unmatched junction bases numbered 7, after V lost 3 bases and J lost 4 bases. The CDR3 region is CASSERSGTADTQYF. In DNA form, the CDR3 reads TGTGCCAGCAGCGAGCGTAGCGGGACTGCAGATACGCAGTATTTT.

This sequence joins TRBV24-1 and TRBJ2-2; 7 bases map to TRBD1. This CDR3 comprises 15 residues. V shed 5 bases and J 0 bases; nucleotides not matched to a gene: 2. The V gene's germline CDR1 is KGHDR and CDR2 SFDVKD. The CDR3 reads CATSATGPNTGELFF. The DNA of the CDR3 is TGTGCCACCAGTGCGACAGGGCCGAACACCGGGGAGCTGTTTTTT.

The chain joins TRBV6-5 to TRBJ2-5; 8 nucleotides agree with TRBD2. The length of the CDR3 is 16 residues. Germline assignment: CDR1 MNHEY and CDR2 SVGAGI. The trim removed 0 bases at V and 7 bases at J, leaving 10 bases unmatched. As DNA, the CDR3 is TGTGCCAGCAGTTACTCGCCAGCGGGAGTATGGGGGACCCAGTACTTC. It translates to CASSYSPAGVWGTQYF.

V and J are TRBV19 and TRBJ1-2; D uncertain. The V end lost 7 bases, the J end lost 8 bases, and 17 bases lay between the germline ends. The CDR3 is made up of 13 amino acids. Per the germline V gene, CDR1 is LNHDA and CDR2 is SQIVND (reference sequence). Written as DNA, the CDR3 is TGTGCCAGTACCCCAGGACTGCTTGGGGGCTACACCTTC. Its protein is CASTPGLLGGYTF.

The chain carries TRBV11-2 and TRBJ1-3; D might be TRBD1 (5 bases). Germline-derived CDR1 and CDR2 are SGHAT and FQNNGV. Trimming stripped 4 bases from V and 9 bases from J, with 13 bases between. CDR3 length: 13 residues. This CDR3 is CASSSTVQGTIYF. CDR3 DNA sequence: TGTGCCAGCAGCTCGACTGTTCAGGGCACCATATATTTT.

This clone is a singleton in its sample. The V and J genes are TRBV27 and TRBJ2-7; TRBD2 aligns across 7 bases. Germline loops: CDR1 MNHEY, CDR2 SMNVEV (reference sequence). The CDR3 is 16 amino acids. The junction had 8 bases not matched to a gene; V was cut back by 2 bases and J by 1 base. CDR3 DNA sequence: TGTGCCAGCAGTTTAAGTGCGGGGGAGCAATCCTACGAGCAGTACTTC. Amino acid sequence: CASSLSAGEQSYEQYF.

Here the CDR3 DNA reads TGCGCCAGCATGACCACCCACAGCATGAACACTGAAGCTTTCTTT. Protein: CASMTTHSMNTEAFF. V usage is TRBV5-1 and J usage is TRBJ1-1; D gene unclear. The CDR3 is 15 amino acids. Germline assignment: CDR1 SGHRS and CDR2 YFSETQ. V lost 6 bases and J 0 bases, leaving 15 bases between the germline ends.

This clone was picked up a small number of times. The chain is built from TRBV11-3 and TRBJ2-2; no clear D. V shed 5 bases and J shed 5 bases, with 12 bases lying between them. CDR1 and CDR2 from the germline V gene are SGHNT and YENEEA. The CDR3 extends over 14 amino acids. The CDR3 coding sequence is TGTGCCAGCAGCCCCCGAGAGAGAACCGGGGAGCTGTTTTTT. Translating it yields CASSPRERTGELFF.

The gene calls are TRBV10-3 and TRBJ2-3, with TRBD2 matching over 9 bases. With V trimmed by 10 bases and J by 0 bases, 11 bases remained unmatched. The CDR3 consists of 16 residues. Germline assignment: CDR1 ENHRY and CDR2 SYGVKD. CDR3 residues: CATSGLAGSSTDTQYF. The CDR3 nucleotides read TGTGCCACGTCTGGCCTAGCGGGATCTAGCACAGATACGCAGTATTTT.

The genes are TRBV28 and TRBJ2-7; 10 bases agree with TRBD1. This CDR3 is built from 16 residues. Germline V CDR1 and CDR2: MDHEN, SYDVKM. Trimming took 3 bases from V and 0 from J; bases not matched to a gene: 5. CDR3 sequence: CASSFRRTGGSYEQYF. In DNA form, the CDR3 reads TGTGCCAGCAGTTTCCGTCGGACAGGGGGCTCCTACGAGCAGTACTTC.

This chain joins TRBV6-5 and TRBJ2-1, with D perhaps matching TRBD2 (5 bases). CDR3 length: 14 amino acids. Trimming pared 8 bases from V and 6 bases from J, leaving 17 bases between. CDR1 and CDR2 (germline): MNHEY, SVGAGI. CDR3 in DNA: TGTGCCAGCGGCGAGGTTTTACGGGGCAATGAGCAGTTCTTC. It encodes CASGEVLRGNEQFF.

The chain is built from TRBV7-9 and TRBJ2-7, with 10 bases aligning to TRBD1. Losses at the gene ends were 5 bases for V and 2 bases for J; bases not matched to a gene: 9. CDR3 size: 16 residues. Germline V gene lookup returns CDR1 SEHNR and CDR2 FQNEAQ (reference sequence). The CDR3 DNA follows: TGTGCCAGCAGCCCGTACTCCGGGACAGGGGCCTACGAGCAGTACTTC. Its protein product is CASSPYSGTGAYEQYF.